This TCR beta chain originates from a study of Ad26.COV2.S vaccination and SARS-CoV-2 variants. Study as a whole: The study gave Ad26.COV2.S intramuscularly, once or twice 56 days apart.

Sequencing was performed with immunoSEQ multiplex PCR; in TCRdb, only in-frame clones are kept and a portion is missing. This sample carries some 270,000 clones, roughly nine tenths of them seen once, and the ten largest clones take under 3%. Treatment indicated: roughly 19 received Ad26.COV2.S at low or high dose, single or two shots; about five received placebo; per-sample allocation not given. Sampling occurred on day 63 after the first vaccine or placebo injection. CDR3 size: 12 residues. Trimming took 3 bases from V and 6 from J, leaving 8 bases between them. The germline V gene encodes CDR1 WSHSY and CDR2 SAAADI.

This clonotype was sampled from a person between 18 and 65 years old who received the Ad26.COV2.S COVID-19 vaccine or a placebo. The sample here was peripheral blood, taken in a trial of Ad26.COV2.S vaccine versus placebo. The V call is TRBV10-2, the J call TRBJ1-1; D ambiguous. In nucleotides, the CDR3 is TGCGCCAGCAGTGAACAGTGGGCTGAAGCTTTCTTT. Protein sequence: CASSEQWAEAFF.